This T cell receptor beta chain derives from a study of blood T cell repertoires in COVID-19. Per the authors' pipeline: The authors estimated nucleated cell counts from reference gene primer amplification. The assay was immunoSEQ multiplex PCR, and TCRdb's table has in-frame clones only and misses some. V and J calls and clone size are as listed in that table; D and trimming were resolved from the DNA. The sample shows 35,000 to 55,000 clones, 90% of them seen only once. There are 13 residues in the CDR3. The V end was cut by 2 bases, the J end by 7 bases, with 6 bases between. Germline CDR1 is SGHTA and CDR2 is FQGNSA.

Material for sequencing was peripheral blood. The origin of this receptor is a man aged 50 to 60 with active COVID-19. This rearrangement joins TRBV7-2 to TRBJ1-6, with a tentative D call TRBD1 (5 bases). CDR3 sequence (DNA): TGTGCCAGCAGCTTATCAGGGAATTCACCCCTCCACTTT. Protein: CASSLSGNSPLHF.